The 16 T cell receptor beta chains presented below share a single source sample, sequenced in a study of sequential checkpoint blockade in melanoma (dated by TCRdb to the late 2010s). Library generation was performed with the immunoSEQ multiplex PCR assay. In its TCRdb copy, this immuneACCESS table keeps in-frame sequences only and misses some clones. Where compared with another copy, unresolved V genes explain less than half of these, and the others have no known cause. The sample table contains 30,000 to 45,000 clones; only one count was recorded for 70% to 90% of them. 12% of the sample belongs to the ten largest clones. The treatment or condition label for this specimen denotes: randomized to nivolumab then ipilimumab (arm A) or the reverse (arm B). Sequenced material: CD8+ T cells sorted from blood (inferred from file names), taken from a patient given nivolumab and ipilimumab in sequence. All receptors come from a human donor with melanoma.

This chain links TRBV5-6 with TRBJ2-2; D is perhaps TRBD2 (6 bases). This CDR3 contains 14 residues. Germline V gene sequence: CDR1 SGHDT, CDR2 YYEEEE. V lost 1 base, J lost 7 bases, and 11 bases lay in between. CDR3: CASSLKAGFGELFF. The CDR3 bases are TGTGCCAGCAGCTTGAAGGCGGGGTTCGGGGAGCTGTTTTTT.

The gene calls are TRBV4-3 and TRBJ1-6; unclear D gene. This CDR3 has 14 residues. Trimming cost V 0 bases and J 8 bases, with 8 bases left between them. Per germline, CDR1 LGHNA and CDR2 YSLEER. The CDR3 DNA follows: TGCGCCAGCAGCCAAGATAAGACTGATTCACCCCTCCACTTT. Protein sequence: CASSQDKTDSPLHF.

The chain has TRBV30 and TRBJ1-1, with D unclear. Trimming removed 4 bases from V and 4 bases from J, with 10 bases in between. The CDR3 consists of 12 residues. The V gene's germline CDR1 is GTSNPN and CDR2 SVGIG (reference sequence). CDR3 loop: CAWKEWSTEAFF. CDR3 nucleotides: TGTGCCTGGAAGGAGTGGAGCACTGAAGCTTTCTTT.

V usage is TRBV14 and J usage is TRBJ1-1; no definite D call. The germline V gene encodes CDR1 SGHDN and CDR2 FVKESK. There are 13 residues in the CDR3. The V and J ends lost 0 bases and 8 bases respectively, with 10 bases between them. CDR3 bases: TGTGCCAGCAGCCAAGATGGTGCCAGGGAAGCTTTCTTT. This encodes CASSQDGAREAFF.

The chain couples TRBV15 to TRBJ1-2; D is ambiguous. This CDR3 comprises 15 residues. V shed 0 bases and J shed 0 bases, with 8 bases lying between them. Per the germline V gene, CDR1 is LNHNV and CDR2 is YYDKDF (reference sequence). The CDR3 nucleotides are TGTGCCACCAGCAGAGATCCCGGGGCTAACTATGGCTACACCTTC. It specifies CATSRDPGANYGYTF.

The rearrangement joins TRBV19 to TRBJ2-1; TRBD2 might be the D (7 bases). Trimming took 3 bases from V and 6 from J, leaving 9 bases between them. The CDR3 contains 13 residues. Germline CDR1 is LNHDA and CDR2 is SQIVND (reference sequence). The CDR3 DNA follows: TGTGCCAGTAGTATGGGGGGGGCCAATGAGCAGTTCTTC. Its protein product is CASSMGGANEQFF.

The chain couples TRBV11-2 to TRBJ1-2; D call uncertain. V was cut by 4 bases and J by 1 base, with 13 bases left in between. The CDR3 length is 15 residues. CDR1 and CDR2 (germline): SGHAT, FQNNGV. CDR3 region: CASSSVTIFNYGYTF. DNA of the CDR3: TGTGCCAGCAGCTCAGTAACGATTTTTAACTATGGCTACACCTTC.

The chain is built from TRBV2 and TRBJ2-7; 10 bases map to TRBD2. The germline gives CDR1 SNHLY, CDR2 FYNNEI. V lost 0 bases to trimming and J lost 3 bases; unmatched junction nucleotides: 2. CDR3 length: 15 residues. DNA for the CDR3: TGTGCCAGCAGTGAAGCTAGCGGGAGGAACTACGAGCAGTACGTC. It specifies CASSEASGRNYEQYV.

CDR3 sequence (DNA): TGTGCCACGGGTGGGAGCAAACACTACGAGCAGTACGTC. Protein: CATGGSKHYEQYV. The genes are TRBV6-6 and TRBJ2-7; possible D gene TRBD2, 5 bases. Trimming took 10 bases from V and 3 from J, leaving 16 bases between them. Germline V lookup: CDR1 MNHNY, CDR2 SVGAGI (reference sequence). CDR3 size: 13 residues.

This clone was counted a single time. This chain joins TRBV9 and TRBJ2-1, with 8 bases lining up with TRBD2. Germline loops: CDR1 SGDLS, CDR2 YYNGEE. Unmatched junction bases numbered 4, after V lost 2 bases and J lost 6 bases. The CDR3 runs to 14 residues. The CDR3 sequence: CASSVLAGTNEQFF. In nucleotides, the CDR3 is TGTGCCAGCAGCGTTCTAGCGGGCACCAATGAGCAGTTCTTC.

This clone was found once. The chain has TRBV9 and TRBJ1-1; D remains unclear. The V gene's germline CDR1 is SGDLS and CDR2 YYNGEE. CDR3 length equals 13 residues. Deletions cut 3 bases from V and 3 bases from J, with 9 bases between. CDR3 in amino acids: CASSAGEDTEAFF. CDR3 nucleotides: TGTGCCAGCAGCGCCGGTGAAGACACTGAAGCTTTCTTT.

The chain has TRBV4-1 and TRBJ2-3, with TRBD1 matching 10 bases. The ends lost 2 bases at V and 8 bases at J; junction bases unmatched: 7. This CDR3 has 15 amino acids. Germline V gene data show CDR1 as MGHRA and CDR2 as YSYEKL. The CDR3: CASSQSGQGFLTQYF. The CDR3 DNA reads as TGCGCCAGCAGCCAATCGGGACAGGGGTTCCTTACGCAGTATTTT.

The chain carries TRBV12-2 and TRBJ2-1; TRBD2, the table's D call, was not compared with the DNA. TRBV12-2 is tagged as a pseudogene. The CDR3 sequence is 15 residues long. Here the CDR3 reads CASRFVLAGHNEQFF. For the CDR3, the DNA is TGTGCAAGTCGCTTCGTATTAGCGGGACACAATGAGCAGTTCTTC.

V usage is TRBV28 and J usage is TRBJ2-7; 9 bases align to TRBD1. Unmatched junction bases numbered 4, after V lost 5 bases and J lost 5 bases. CDR3 length: 13 residues. CDR1 and CDR2 (germline): MDHEN, SYDVKM. As DNA, the CDR3 is TGTGCCAGCAGTCCCAGGACAGGGGACGAGCAGTACTTC. Residues: CASSPRTGDEQYF.

The rearrangement uses TRBV10-3 and TRBJ2-1; the match to TRBD1 covers 8 bases. Germline values: CDR1 ENHRY, CDR2 SYGVKD. J was trimmed by 0 bases and V by 6 bases; bases with no gene match: 10. The CDR3 contains 17 residues. The CDR3 DNA sequence: TGTGCCATCAGAGAACCGACAGGGGAAAACTCCTACAATGAGCAGTTCTTC. Translated, it gives CAIREPTGENSYNEQFF.

The V and J genes are TRBV7-6 and TRBJ1-2, with a tentative D call TRBD1 (6 bases). V lost 5 bases and J lost 0, with 16 bases in between. Per germline, CDR1 SGHVS and CDR2 FNYEAQ. There are 16 residues in the CDR3. The CDR3 DNA follows: TGTGCCAGCAGCCCGGGGAGGGGGGACCCTAACTATGGCTACACCTTC. Encoded protein: CASSPGRGDPNYGYTF.